These 32 T cell receptor beta chains originate from one sample sequenced in a study of T cell repertoires in cytomegalovirus infection. One entry per CDR3 protein, called by TCRdb with MiXCR from the reads. Here the sample spans hundreds of thousands of distinct CDR3 sequences, around a third being singletons. Their antigens are not known. The starting material was cultured PBMCs, obtained from culture after CMV antigen stimulation. Every receptor here comes from a human donor in good health (CMV status not recorded). Some clones in this sample may be carry-over from other donors' samples.

This clonotype was seen a handful of times. The chain combines TRBV6-5 with TRBJ2-3; D gene uncertain. With 7 bases removed from V and 3 bases from J, the gap between germline ends came to 17 bases. In germline, CDR1 is MNHEY, CDR2 SVGAGI. The CDR3 extends over 15 amino acids. CDR3 in amino acids: CASTRLPPRTDTQYF. CDR3 DNA: TGTGCCAGCACCAGGCTCCCCCCCAGAACAGATACGCAGTATTTT.

The gene calls are TRBV15 and TRBJ2-3, with D unclear. The CDR3 has 15 residues. The V end was cut by 5 bases, the J end by 4 bases, with 16 bases between. The germline V gene has CDR1 LNHNV and CDR2 YYDKDF (reference sequence). CDR3 in DNA: TGTGCCACCAGCCCCCGGGCCAAGACTGCAGATACGCAGTATTTT. This translates into CATSPRAKTADTQYF.

The chain couples TRBV15 to TRBJ1-1; D may be TRBD1 (6 bases). V was pared by 2 bases and J by 3 bases, with 7 bases between. Germline V lookup: CDR1 LNHNV, CDR2 YYDKDF (reference sequence). The CDR3 spans 13 residues. The CDR3: CATSRPGDTEAFF. CDR3 bases: TGTGCCACCAGCAGACCAGGGGACACTGAAGCTTTCTTT.

The chain employs TRBV4-1 and TRBJ1-1; D ambiguous. V was cut by 0 bases and J by 1 base, with 6 bases left in between. Germline CDR1 MGHRA, CDR2 YSYEKL. CDR3 length: 14 residues. The CDR3 nucleotides are TGCGCCAGCAGCCAAGAGCTCAGGAACACTGAAGCTTTCTTT. This sequence encodes CASSQELRNTEAFF.

Only a few counts were recorded for this clonotype. V is TRBV24-1 and J is TRBJ1-2; 7 positions match TRBD1. Germline V gene sequence: CDR1 KGHDR, CDR2 SFDVKD. V trimming: 9 bases; J trimming: 1 base; junction bases outside the gene matches: 1. The CDR3 length is 12 residues. Here the CDR3 reads CATWDSNYGYTF. For the CDR3, the DNA is TGTGCCACCTGGGACAGTAACTATGGCTACACCTTC.

CDR3 DNA sequence: TGTGCCAGCAGCCAAGCGGGGTATACGCAGTATTTT. This gives the protein CASSQAGYTQYF. This chain joins TRBV14 and TRBJ2-3, with a weak D call TRBD2 (5 bases). CDR3 length: 12 amino acids. Germline CDR1 and CDR2: SGHDN and FVKESK. Trimming pared 1 base from V and 7 bases from J, leaving 6 bases between.

The chain is built from TRBV5-3 and TRBJ2-5, with 9 bases fitting TRBD2. TRBV5-3 is given ORF status, its function remaining uncertain. CDR3 length equals 18 residues. Trimming removed 8 bases from V and 5 bases from J; junction bases left unmatched: 22. This CDR3 reads CASSRTSVAPLGSETQYF. The CDR3 DNA sequence: TGTGCCAGCAGCAGGACTAGCGTAGCTCCCCTCGGGTCCGAGACCCAGTACTTC.

The CDR3 sequence: CSATLLGLYEQYF. Here the CDR3 DNA reads TGCAGTGCTACTCTTCTGGGTCTCTACGAGCAGTACTTC. The chain recombines TRBV20-1 with TRBJ2-7; no reliable D call. This CDR3 spans 13 amino acids. Germline CDR1 reads DFQATT; CDR2 reads SNEGSKA (reference sequence). V lost 4 bases and J 3 bases, leaving 13 bases between the germline ends.

The table lists this clonotype with a few counts. The chain joins TRBV4-1 to TRBJ1-1; D is ambiguous. This CDR3 comprises 12 residues. Germline V gene sequence: CDR1 MGHRA, CDR2 YSYEKL. The ends were cut back, 4 bases at V and 6 bases at J, with 9 bases in the middle. The CDR3 region has the DNA TGCGCCAGCAGCCCCGACGCAGCTGAAGCTTTCTTT. Protein product: CASSPDAAEAFF.

The chain couples TRBV6-1 to TRBJ2-5; 13 nucleotides line up with TRBD2. J was trimmed by 5 bases and V by 7 bases; bases with no gene match: 13. Germline assignment: CDR1 MNHNS and CDR2 SASEGT. The CDR3 consists of 17 residues. The CDR3 bases are TGTGCCAGCACCACCCCGCGGACTAGCGGGGGATCGGAGACCCAGTACTTC. Protein product: CASTTPRTSGGSETQYF.

A few counts support this clonotype. The chain is built from TRBV7-2 and TRBJ1-5; D gene unclear. The CDR3 totals 13 residues. Germline V gene data show CDR1 as SGHTA and CDR2 as FQGNSA. The V gene lost 1 base and the J gene lost 7 bases, with 8 bases spanning the gap. The CDR3 DNA reads TGTGCCAGCAGCTTAGACCGGGCCCAGCCCCAGCATTTT. Protein product: CASSLDRAQPQHF.

The sample holds a few counts of this clonotype. The chain couples TRBV6-1 to TRBJ2-2, with D possibly TRBD1 on 5 matching bases. This CDR3 region has 15 residues. V lost 6 bases and J 7 bases, leaving 18 bases between the germline ends. The germline gives CDR1 MNHNS, CDR2 SASEGT. The CDR3 DNA sequence: TGTGCCAGCAGGATATACAACAGGAAGGGCGGGGAGCTGTTTTTT. Its protein product is CASRIYNRKGGELFF.

The rearrangement uses TRBV29-1 and TRBJ1-5, with 7 bases fitting TRBD1. This CDR3 region has 13 residues. The J segment lost 3 bases and the V segment lost 7 bases, leaving 6 bases of the junction unmatched. The germline V gene has CDR1 SQVTM and CDR2 ANQGSEA. The CDR3 spells CSAPGQPNQPQHF. CDR3 in DNA: TGCAGCGCCCCGGGACAGCCCAATCAGCCCCAGCATTTT.

This clonotype was seen more than once but under ten times. This chain joins TRBV6-5 and TRBJ2-5; D perhaps matches TRBD1 (7 bases). The CDR3 sequence is 16 residues long. From germline, CDR1 is MNHEY and CDR2 SVGAGI. The germline V and J ends were trimmed by 2 bases and 5 bases, with 18 bases remaining between them. The CDR3 reads CASSYMQGGPVETQYF. The CDR3, as DNA: TGTGCCAGCAGTTACATGCAGGGGGGCCCGGTCGAGACCCAGTACTTC.

This clonotype was found a few times. V is TRBV12-3 or TRBV12-4 and J is TRBJ1-4; 7 bases fit TRBD1. The CDR3 contains 14 residues. Trimming at V came to 5 bases and at J to 8 bases, leaving 8 bases not matched to a gene. The CDR3 protein is CASSIQGVVEKLFF. Written as DNA, the CDR3 is TGTGCCAGCAGTATCCAGGGGGTGGTGGAAAAACTGTTTTTT.

The CDR3 spells CASSSDRLTNYGYTF. For the CDR3, the DNA is TGTGCCAGCAGCTCTGACAGGCTAACTAACTATGGCTACACCTTC. This chain connects TRBV7-9 to TRBJ1-2; TRBD1 might be the D (6 bases). Germline CDR1 reads SEHNR; CDR2 reads FQNEAQ (reference sequence). Trimming took off 4 bases at V and 0 bases at J, with 12 bases between the two ends. The CDR3 runs to 15 residues.

This chain uses TRBV7-2 with TRBJ2-5; no clear D gene. V was clipped by 4 bases and J by 7 bases, with 7 bases between them. This CDR3 comprises 11 residues. The germline CDR1 and CDR2 sequences are SGHTA and FQGNSA. CDR3: CASSSTGTQYF. The CDR3, as DNA: TGTGCCAGCAGCTCTACCGGGACCCAGTACTTC.

This clonotype has just a few counts. V and J are TRBV4-2 and TRBJ2-7; D remains unclear. The CDR3 extends over 12 amino acids. Germline V lookup: CDR1 LGHNA, CDR2 YNFKEQ. The germline V and J ends were trimmed by 1 base and 3 bases, with 4 bases remaining between them. As DNA, the CDR3 is TGTGCCAGCAGCCAAGTCGGCTACGAGCAGTACTTC. It is translated as CASSQVGYEQYF.

The chain combines TRBV5-1 with TRBJ2-2; 7 bases agree with TRBD1. Looked up from germline, CDR1 is SGHRS and CDR2 is YFSETQ. Trimming took 1 base from V and 5 from J; bases not matched to a gene: 11. The CDR3 consists of 17 residues. The CDR3 DNA follows: TGCGCCAGCAGCTTGACGCCTGGGACAGACGTAACCGGGGAGCTGTTTTTT. Its translation: CASSLTPGTDVTGELFF.

This clonotype occurred a few times. V and J are TRBV7-9 and TRBJ2-7; tentative D call: TRBD2 (5 bases). This CDR3 comprises 14 residues. Between the trimmed V and J ends, which lost 1 base and 5 bases, there was a span of 12 bases. The germline gives CDR1 SEHNR, CDR2 FQNEAQ (reference sequence). The DNA of the CDR3 is TGTGCCAGCAGCTTAGGGATTACGGGGAACGAGCAGTACTTC. Its protein is CASSLGITGNEQYF.

This chain connects TRBV11-2 to TRBJ2-6, with D possibly matching TRBD2 (6 bases). From germline, CDR1 is SGHAT and CDR2 FQNNGV. The V end was cut by 5 bases, the J end by 4 bases, with 18 bases between. The CDR3 is 17 residues long. DNA of the CDR3: TGTGCCAGCAGCCACCCATCGGGGGAGTTCGGGGCCAACGTCCTGACTTTC. This translates into CASSHPSGEFGANVLTF.

The CDR3 nucleotides are TGTGCCACCAGCAGGGACTATAGCCAGGGTGGGGAAAAACTGTTTTTT. Residues: CATSRDYSQGGEKLFF. V and J are TRBV15 and TRBJ1-4; maybe TRBD1 (5 bases). Trimming shortened V by 3 bases and J by 8 bases, and 19 bases separated the two germline ends. The germline V gene encodes CDR1 LNHNV and CDR2 YYDKDF (reference sequence). The CDR3 has 16 amino acids.

J is TRBJ2-3 and V is TRBV24-1, with a tentative D call TRBD2 (5 bases). The CDR3 is 14 residues long. From germline, CDR1 is KGHDR and CDR2 SFDVKD. Trimming removed 4 bases at V and 8 bases at J, with 15 bases between. The CDR3 coding sequence is TGTGCCACCAGTGACCATGACCACGCGGGTACGCAGTATTTT. Its protein is CATSDHDHAGTQYF.

This clonotype was seen only a few times. The genes are TRBV6-1 and TRBJ2-3, with D possibly matching TRBD1 (6 bases). This CDR3 spans 14 amino acids. Trimming took off 8 bases at V and 1 base at J, with 13 bases between the two ends. Germline V gene lookup returns CDR1 MNHNS and CDR2 SASEGT. CDR3 region: CASGWGPRTDTQYF. The DNA of the CDR3 is TGTGCCAGCGGGTGGGGGCCTCGCACAGATACGCAGTATTTT.

This clonotype was detected a few times. This chain links TRBV6-1 with TRBJ2-2; D call uncertain. Germline-derived CDR1 and CDR2 are MNHNS and SASEGT. V was clipped by 2 bases and J by 8 bases, with 12 bases between them. The CDR3 has 14 amino acids. The CDR3 DNA is TGTGCCAGCAGTGAAAGGCCCTTGGCAGGGGAGCTGTTTTTT. Amino acids: CASSERPLAGELFF.

The chain is built from TRBV3-1 and TRBJ2-4; either TRBD1 or TRBD2 may supply D (5 bases each). This CDR3 region has 14 residues. The germline V gene encodes CDR1 LGHDT and CDR2 YNNKEL (reference sequence). Deletions cut 3 bases from V and 9 bases from J, with 15 bases between. This chain's CDR3 is CASSQRVRDAIQYF. The CDR3 bases are TGTGCCAGCAGCCAGCGGGTCAGGGATGCCATTCAGTACTTC.

This chain uses TRBV29-1 with TRBJ2-7; 7 bases are shared with TRBD2. From germline, CDR1 is SQVTM and CDR2 ANQGSEA. The CDR3 spans 14 residues. Germline trimming cut 5 bases from V and 2 bases from J; bases unmatched to any gene: 9. The CDR3 is CSVKSGILAYEQYF. Here the CDR3 DNA reads TGCAGCGTTAAAAGCGGGATCCTGGCCTACGAGCAGTACTTC.

This clonotype was counted a few times. CDR3 nucleotides: TGCAGTGCTAGGGACTACTCCTACGAGCAGTACTTC. This codes for CSARDYSYEQYF. The chain employs TRBV20-1 and TRBJ2-7; a possible D gene is TRBD2 (6 bases). The CDR3 has 12 amino acids. The germline gives CDR1 DFQATT, CDR2 SNEGSKA (reference sequence). Trimming stripped 3 bases from V and 0 bases from J, with 6 bases between.

V is TRBV27 and J is TRBJ2-7; D gene uncertain. The V gene's germline CDR1 is MNHEY and CDR2 SMNVEV (reference sequence). The CDR3 covers 13 residues. V dropped 6 bases and J dropped 0 bases, with 9 bases sitting between them. CDR3 residues: CASRDTVSYEQYF. DNA of the CDR3: TGTGCCAGCAGAGACACTGTCTCCTACGAGCAGTACTTC.

This clonotype came up a few times. The chain employs TRBV11-2 and TRBJ2-7; D tentatively fits TRBD1 or TRBD2 (5 bases each). This CDR3 contains 13 residues. Germline CDR1 and CDR2: SGHAT and FQNNGV. V shed 6 bases and J shed 2 bases, with 11 bases lying between them. The CDR3 sequence is CASSEPGPYEQYF. The CDR3 nucleotides read TGTGCCAGCAGTGAACCGGGACCCTACGAGCAGTACTTC.

This clonotype occurred a few times. The chain combines TRBV12-3 or TRBV12-4 with TRBJ2-5, with D possibly matching TRBD2 (6 bases). CDR3 length: 14 residues. V was shortened by 5 bases and J by 3 bases, with 13 bases between the two germline ends. The CDR3 here is CASSPRTNKETQYF. In DNA form, the CDR3 reads TGTGCCAGCAGTCCCCGGACTAACAAAGAGACCCAGTACTTC.

The chain links TRBV27 to TRBJ1-3; 7 bases align to TRBD1. J gave up 4 bases and V 4 bases, and 7 bases lay outside the gene matches. Germline V lookup: CDR1 MNHEY, CDR2 SMNVEV (reference sequence). CDR3 size: 15 residues. As DNA, the CDR3 is TGTGCCAGCAGTTCCACCGGGACAGTCGGAAACACCATATATTTT. Translated, it gives CASSSTGTVGNTIYF.